Below, 27 T cell receptor beta chains from the same sample are listed, as sequenced in a study of technical replicates of blood from several donors. Produced via immunoSEQ multiplex PCR; TCRdb's table is partial and in-frame only. The table lists 67,000 or so clones, 95% of them singletons. Input material: T cells isolated from PBMCs. The receptors come from a human donor in good health.

The chain recombines TRBV5-6 with TRBJ2-2; 8 positions agree with TRBD1. The CDR3 length is 17 residues. With V trimmed by 4 bases and J by 2 bases, 10 bases remained unmatched. Germline values: CDR1 SGHDT, CDR2 YYEEEE. In DNA, the CDR3 is TGTGCCAGCAGCCCTGCGTCAGGGGGCGGCAACACCGGGGAGCTGTTTTTT. This sequence encodes CASSPASGGGNTGELFF.

This clone was recorded only once. V is TRBV19 and J is TRBJ1-2; 11 bases are a match to TRBD1. V lost 3 bases to trimming and J lost 4 bases; unmatched junction nucleotides: 1. CDR1 and CDR2 (germline): LNHDA, SQIVND (reference sequence). This CDR3 region has 14 residues. CDR3 protein: CASSMDRGLYGYTF. The CDR3 DNA reads TGTGCCAGTAGTATGGACAGGGGGCTCTATGGCTACACCTTC.

Remarks on this clone: The junction departs from the called germline gene at one end, perhaps through a read error. V is TRBV7-7 and J is TRBJ2-2; TRBD1 agrees at 8 bases. This CDR3 contains 16 residues. Germline CDR1 reads SSHAT; CDR2 reads FNYEAQ (reference sequence). The CDR3 region has the DNA TGTGCTAGCAGCTTATTAACAGGGGGGAACACCGGGGAGCTGTTTTTT. Amino acid sequence: CASSLLTGGNTGELFF. The complete variable domain, with remaining parts taken from reference TRBV7-7 and TRBJ2-2, reads GAGVSQSPRYKVTKRGQDVTLRCDPISSHATLYWYQQALGQGPEFLTYFNYEAQPDKSGLPSDRFSAERPEGSISTLTIQRTEQRDSAMYRCASSLLTGGNTGELFFGEGSRLTVL.

This clone was counted a single time. The chain employs TRBV20-1 and TRBJ2-2, with D hard to call. CDR3 length: 11 residues. Trimming removed 6 bases at V and 6 bases at J, with 8 bases between. Per germline, CDR1 DFQATT and CDR2 SNEGSKA (reference sequence). The CDR3 loop reads CSAGRPGELFF. CDR3 nucleotides: TGCAGTGCGGGCCGTCCCGGGGAGCTGTTTTTT.

This clone occurred once. The chain has TRBV13 and TRBJ2-6; D uncertain. Germline CDR1 reads PRHDT; CDR2 reads FYEKMQ (reference sequence). V dropped 6 bases and J dropped 1 base, with 10 bases sitting between them. The CDR3 runs 15 residues. This chain's CDR3 is CASSADNSGANVLTF. CDR3 nucleotide sequence: TGTGCCAGCAGTGCAGATAATTCTGGGGCCAACGTCCTGACTTTC.

The rearrangement uses TRBV11-2 and TRBJ1-2; 8 bases fit TRBD1. The J segment lost 7 bases and the V segment lost 1 base, leaving 8 bases of the junction unmatched. Germline loops: CDR1 SGHAT, CDR2 FQNNGV. CDR3 length: 15 amino acids. CDR3 residues: CASSLVVGQGGGYTF. CDR3 nucleotide sequence: TGTGCCAGCAGCTTAGTAGTTGGACAGGGAGGTGGCTACACCTTC.

The chain couples TRBV30 to TRBJ1-6; a weak D match, TRBD1 (6 bases). CDR1 and CDR2 (germline): GTSNPN, SVGIG (reference sequence). The V end lost 3 bases, the J end lost 5 bases, and 14 bases lay between the germline ends. The CDR3 length is 15 residues. The CDR3 is CAWRQGSRNNSPLHF. The CDR3 DNA reads as TGTGCCTGGAGGCAGGGGAGTCGGAATAATTCACCCCTCCACTTT.

This sequence joins TRBV5-1 and TRBJ1-2, with D maybe TRBD1 (5 bases). The length of the CDR3 is 13 residues. CDR1 SGHRS and CDR2 YFSETQ come from the germline V gene. V was cut by 0 bases and J by 4 bases, with 7 bases left in between. The CDR3 reads CASSLGGLYGYTF. The DNA for the CDR3 is TGCGCCAGCAGCTTGGGGGGCCTCTATGGCTACACCTTC.

In its sample, this clone was seen once. This sequence joins TRBV5-1 and TRBJ2-7; 8 nucleotides align to TRBD1. The CDR3 covers 15 residues. V lost 4 bases, J lost 5 bases, and 11 bases stayed unmatched. Germline V gene sequence: CDR1 SGHRS, CDR2 YFSETQ. This CDR3 reads CASSPGTGRRNEQYF. The CDR3 DNA follows: TGCGCCAGCAGCCCGGGGACAGGTAGAAGAAACGAGCAGTACTTC.

The table lists this clone with a count of one. The chain recombines TRBV6-5 with TRBJ2-1; 7 bases align to TRBD1. This CDR3 spans 13 amino acids. After removal of 5 bases from V and 12 bases from J, the junction contained 10 bases not matched to a gene. Per germline, CDR1 MNHEY and CDR2 SVGAGI. CDR3 residues: CASSPQTGSGQFF. CDR3 bases: TGTGCCAGCAGTCCTCAGACAGGGAGTGGGCAGTTCTTC.

The chain employs TRBV5-1 and TRBJ2-7; D is possibly TRBD2 (6 bases). The CDR3 loop spans 15 amino acids. The germline CDR1 and CDR2 sequences are SGHRS and YFSETQ. With 0 bases removed from V and 5 bases from J, the gap between germline ends came to 15 bases. The CDR3 is CASSLAGLALDEQYF. CDR3 nucleotide sequence: TGCGCCAGCAGCTTGGCCGGTCTAGCGTTAGACGAGCAGTACTTC.

This chain links TRBV6-6 with TRBJ2-1, with 9 bases fitting TRBD2. This CDR3 is 15 amino acids long. Trimming removed 5 bases from V and 5 bases from J; junction bases left unmatched: 7. Per germline, CDR1 MNHNY and CDR2 SVGAGI (reference sequence). CDR3: CASSDSSGNHNEQFF. The CDR3 DNA reads as TGTGCCAGCAGTGATTCTAGCGGGAATCACAATGAGCAGTTCTTC.

The chain carries TRBV29-1 and TRBJ2-6; D remains unclear. The CDR3 sequence is 13 residues long. The V and J ends lost 4 bases and 7 bases respectively, with 11 bases between them. Looked up from germline, CDR1 is SQVTM and CDR2 is ANQGSEA. The CDR3 region is CSVGSMEANVLTF. DNA for the CDR3: TGCAGCGTTGGGAGTATGGAAGCCAACGTCCTGACTTTC.

V and J are TRBV7-2 and TRBJ2-1, with TRBD2 identical over 10 bases. V gave up 2 bases and J gave up 4 bases; unmatched junction bases: 2. The CDR3 is 15 residues long. Germline loops: CDR1 SGHTA, CDR2 FQGNSA. CDR3 sequence reads: CASSLRTSGYNEQFF. In nucleotides, the CDR3 is TGTGCCAGCAGCTTACGGACTAGCGGTTACAATGAGCAGTTCTTC.

The chain uses TRBV6-5 and TRBJ1-1; D is unresolved. Germline-derived CDR1 and CDR2 are MNHEY and SVGAGI. Trimming shortened V by 6 bases and J by 7 bases, and 12 bases separated the two germline ends. The CDR3 consists of 12 residues. As DNA, the CDR3 is TGTGCCAGCAGCGTCCCGGGGATTGAAGCTTTCTTT. Encoded protein: CASSVPGIEAFF.

The chain is built from TRBV9 and TRBJ1-1, with 7 bases identical to TRBD1. After removal of 0 bases from V and 4 bases from J, the junction contained 3 bases not matched to a gene. The CDR3 is made up of 14 amino acids. Germline loops: CDR1 SGDLS, CDR2 YYNGEE. The CDR3: CASSVAGTVTEAFF. CDR3 nucleotide sequence: TGTGCCAGCAGCGTAGCCGGGACAGTCACTGAAGCTTTCTTT. The variable domain in full, with the rest retrieved from reference TRBV9 and TRBJ1-1, is DSGVTQTPKHLITATGQRVTLRCSPRSGDLSVYWYQQSLDQGLQFLIQYYNGEERAKGNILERFSAQQFPDLHSELNLSSLELGDSALYFCASSVAGTVTEAFFGQGTRLTVV.

Remarks on this clone: In the same sample, other DNA sequences code for this CDR3. The chain uses TRBV20-1 and TRBJ2-7; the D gene is possibly TRBD2 (5 bases). The germline V gene has CDR1 DFQATT and CDR2 SNEGSKA (reference sequence). V lost 3 bases and J 4 bases, leaving 7 bases between the germline ends. The CDR3 has 11 amino acids. The CDR3 sequence: CSASRGYEQYF. The CDR3 DNA reads as TGCAGTGCTAGTCGGGGATACGAGCAGTACTTC.

The chain couples TRBV7-9 to TRBJ2-3; D may be TRBD2 (7 bases). The CDR3 length is 16 residues. Germline V lookup: CDR1 SEHNR, CDR2 FQNEAQ (reference sequence). The germline V and J ends were trimmed by 7 bases and 0 bases, with 17 bases remaining between them. The CDR3 nucleotides are TGTGCCAGCACCCCGCCGGGGGGCCGTAGCACAGATACGCAGTATTTT. Translating it yields CASTPPGGRSTDTQYF.

The chain couples TRBV7-9 to TRBJ2-2; TRBD2 matches at 8 bases. The CDR3 is made up of 17 amino acids. Germline V gene data show CDR1 as SEHNR and CDR2 as FQNEAQ (reference sequence). Trimming took 2 bases from V and 5 from J; bases not matched to a gene: 10. The CDR3 spells CASSLFPRGGWTGELFF. The CDR3 bases are TGTGCCAGCAGCTTATTTCCCCGGGGGGGCTGGACCGGGGAGCTGTTTTTT.

The rearrangement links TRBV6-5 to TRBJ2-7; 8 bases map to TRBD1. V dropped 7 bases and J dropped 6; count of bases not matched to a gene: 8. Per germline, CDR1 MNHEY and CDR2 SVGAGI. The CDR3 is made up of 13 amino acids. The CDR3 region is CASKSGQGGEQYF. The CDR3 DNA sequence: TGTGCCAGCAAATCTGGACAGGGCGGCGAGCAGTACTTC.

This rearrangement joins TRBV6-5 to TRBJ1-1; D uncertain. The germline V gene has CDR1 MNHEY and CDR2 SVGAGI. The CDR3 sequence is 14 residues long. Deletions cut 2 bases from V and 4 bases from J, with 11 bases between. In nucleotides, the CDR3 is TGTGCCAGCAGTTACAGCTCGCTAGGCACTGAAGCTTTCTTT. It yields the protein CASSYSSLGTEAFF.

The chain recombines TRBV11-2 with TRBJ2-7; D is undetermined. V was cut by 5 bases and J by 4 bases, with 6 bases left in between. CDR1 SGHAT and CDR2 FQNNGV come from the germline V gene. The CDR3 totals 11 residues. The CDR3 region has the DNA TGTGCCAGCAGCAAGCCGTACGAGCAGTACTTC. This codes for CASSKPYEQYF.

V is TRBV12-5 and J is TRBJ2-1, with 7 bases identical to TRBD1. Trimming at V came to 1 base and at J to 6 bases, leaving 15 bases not matched to a gene. CDR1 and CDR2 from the germline V gene are LGHNT and FRNRAP. This CDR3 spans 18 amino acids. The CDR3 is CASGLAPTGQADVNEQFF. The CDR3 DNA follows: TGTGCTAGTGGTTTGGCCCCAACCGGACAGGCCGACGTCAATGAGCAGTTCTTC. Together with reference TRBV12-5 and TRBJ2-1, the CDR3 gives the full variable domain: DARVTQTPRHKVTEMGQEVTMRCQPILGHNTVFWYRQTMMQGLELLAYFRNRAPLDDSGMPKDRFSAEMPDATLATLKIQPSEPRDSAVYFCASGLAPTGQADVNEQFFGPGTRLTVL.

This rearrangement joins TRBV6-4 to TRBJ2-3; 7 bases line up with TRBD2. V was clipped by 4 bases and J by 6 bases; unmatched bases: 7. CDR3 length: 14 amino acids. Germline V gives CDR1 MRHNA, CDR2 SNTAGT. CDR3 protein: CASSGGGDGDTQYF. The CDR3 DNA is TGTGCCAGCAGTGGCGGGGGTGATGGGGATACGCAGTATTTT.

This chain links TRBV2 with TRBJ1-1; 7 bases agree with TRBD1. The V gene's germline CDR1 is SNHLY and CDR2 FYNNEI. This CDR3 spans 13 amino acids. The ends lost 7 bases at V and 0 bases at J; junction bases unmatched: 2. Here the CDR3 reads CASMTGMNTEAFF. CDR3 in DNA: TGTGCCAGCATGACAGGGATGAACACTGAAGCTTTCTTT.

The V and J genes are TRBV5-6 and TRBJ2-7; TRBD1 might be the D (6 bases). Germline V gene lookup returns CDR1 SGHDT and CDR2 YYEEEE. The germline V and J ends were trimmed by 4 bases and 3 bases, with 11 bases remaining between them. The CDR3 consists of 13 residues. The CDR3 reads CASSRYRDYEQYF. The CDR3 coding sequence is TGTGCCAGCAGCCGCTACAGGGACTACGAGCAGTACTTC.

This chain joins TRBV7-9 and TRBJ2-5; tentative D call: TRBD2 (7 bases). The CDR3 loop spans 15 amino acids. V was shortened by 1 base and J by 2 bases, with 11 bases between the two germline ends. CDR1 and CDR2 from the germline V gene are SEHNR and FQNEAQ (reference sequence). The CDR3 region has the DNA TGTGCCAGCAGCTTAGGCAGCGGGACACAAGAGACCCAGTACTTC. Encoded protein: CASSLGSGTQETQYF.